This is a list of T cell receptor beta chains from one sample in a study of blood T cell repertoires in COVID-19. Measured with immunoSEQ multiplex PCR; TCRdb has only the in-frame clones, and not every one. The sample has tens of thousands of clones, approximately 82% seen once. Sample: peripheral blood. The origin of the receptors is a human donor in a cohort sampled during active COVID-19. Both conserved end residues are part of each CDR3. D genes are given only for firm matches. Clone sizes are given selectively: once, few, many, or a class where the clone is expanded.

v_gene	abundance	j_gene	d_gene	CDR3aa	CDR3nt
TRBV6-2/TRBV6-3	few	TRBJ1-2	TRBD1	CASSYKGALGYTF	TGTGCCAGCAGTTACAAGGGGGCCTTGGGCTACACCTTC
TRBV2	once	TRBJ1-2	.	CASSVPGSVDGRYGYTF	TGTGCCAGCAGTGTTCCCGGGAGCGTGGATGGTCGCTATGGCTACACCTTC
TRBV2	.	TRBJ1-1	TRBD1	CASRRQGSTEAFF	TGTGCCAGCAGACGACAGGGAAGCACTGAAGCTTTCTTT
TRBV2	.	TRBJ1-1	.	CASSERLNTEAFF	TGTGCCAGCAGCGAGCGATTGAACACTGAAGCTTTCTTT
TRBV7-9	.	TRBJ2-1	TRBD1	CASSSPRGLAYNEQFF	TGTGCCAGCAGCTCCCCCAGGGGGCTCGCCTACAATGAGCAGTTCTTC
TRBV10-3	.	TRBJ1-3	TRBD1	CAIRGQGGVGNTIYF	TGTGCCATCAGAGGACAGGGCGGCGTTGGAAACACCATATATTTT
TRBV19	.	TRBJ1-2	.	CASSNDLGLRNTYGYTF	TGTGCCAGTAGTAACGATCTTGGACTGCGCAACACCTATGGCTACACCTTC
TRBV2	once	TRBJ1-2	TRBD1	CASRDRGPGYTF	TGTGCCAGCAGGGACAGGGGGCCTGGCTACACCTTC
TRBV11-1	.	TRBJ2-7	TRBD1	CASSLMGTGRSEQYF	TGTGCCAGCAGCTTAATGGGGACAGGGAGGTCCGAGCAGTACTTC
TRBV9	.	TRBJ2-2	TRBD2	CASSVPGLAALGELFF	TGTGCCAGCAGCGTTCCGGGACTAGCGGCCCTCGGGGAGCTGTTTTTT
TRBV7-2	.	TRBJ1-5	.	CASSTDSNQPQHF	TGTGCCAGCAGCACAGACAGCAATCAGCCCCAGCATTTT
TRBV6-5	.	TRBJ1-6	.	CASSYLGGGNSPLHF	TGTGCCAGCAGTTACTTAGGGGGAGGGAATTCACCCCTCCACTTT
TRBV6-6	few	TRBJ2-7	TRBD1	CASSYLLRQGSYEQYF	TGTGCCAGCAGTTATCTCCTGAGACAGGGGTCCTACGAGCAGTACTTC
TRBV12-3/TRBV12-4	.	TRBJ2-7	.	CASSPGGNEQYF	TGTGCCAGCAGCCCTGGAGGGAACGAGCAGTACTTC
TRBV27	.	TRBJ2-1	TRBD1	CASSPQRGGQGPAEQFF	TGTGCCAGCAGTCCCCAGAGGGGAGGACAGGGGCCGGCTGAGCAGTTCTTC
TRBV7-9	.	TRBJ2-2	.	CASSRPSNRNTGELFF	TGTGCCAGCAGCCGACCTAGTAATCGAAACACCGGGGAGCTGTTTTTT